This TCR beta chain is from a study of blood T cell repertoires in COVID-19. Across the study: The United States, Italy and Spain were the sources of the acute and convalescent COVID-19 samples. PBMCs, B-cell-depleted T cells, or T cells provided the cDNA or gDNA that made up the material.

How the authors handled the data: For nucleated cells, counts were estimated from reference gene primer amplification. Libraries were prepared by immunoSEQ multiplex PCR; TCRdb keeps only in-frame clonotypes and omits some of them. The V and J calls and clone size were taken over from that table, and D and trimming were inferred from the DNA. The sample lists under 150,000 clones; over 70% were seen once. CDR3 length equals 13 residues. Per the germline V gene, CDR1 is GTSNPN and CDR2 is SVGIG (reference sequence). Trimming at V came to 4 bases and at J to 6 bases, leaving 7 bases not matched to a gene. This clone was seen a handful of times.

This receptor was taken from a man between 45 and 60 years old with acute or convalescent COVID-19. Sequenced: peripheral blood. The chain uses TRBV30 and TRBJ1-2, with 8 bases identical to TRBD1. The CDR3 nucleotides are TGTGCCTGGATAGGACAGGGAGTGGATGGCTACACCTTC. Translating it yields CAWIGQGVDGYTF.